This T cell receptor beta chain was recorded in a study of T cell responses to AZD1222 COVID-19 vaccine. This clone was recorded only once. Libraries were prepared by immunoSEQ multiplex PCR; TCRdb keeps only in-frame clonotypes and omits some of them. The table has 100,000 to 150,000 clones, around 86% seen once. Specimen: peripheral blood, collected 28 days after the second AZD1222 dose. This clonotype was obtained from an adult who received the AZD1222 COVID-19 vaccine.

CDR3 sequence (DNA): TGTGCCAGCAGTTACTCCCAGGGAGAGGGCTATGGCTACACCTTC. Its translation is CASSYSQGEGYGYTF. The rearrangement links TRBV6-5 to TRBJ1-2; tentatively, D is TRBD1 (5 bases). This CDR3 region has 15 residues. Germline-derived CDR1 and CDR2 are MNHEY and SVGAGI. V lost 0 bases and J 4 bases, leaving 12 bases between the germline ends.